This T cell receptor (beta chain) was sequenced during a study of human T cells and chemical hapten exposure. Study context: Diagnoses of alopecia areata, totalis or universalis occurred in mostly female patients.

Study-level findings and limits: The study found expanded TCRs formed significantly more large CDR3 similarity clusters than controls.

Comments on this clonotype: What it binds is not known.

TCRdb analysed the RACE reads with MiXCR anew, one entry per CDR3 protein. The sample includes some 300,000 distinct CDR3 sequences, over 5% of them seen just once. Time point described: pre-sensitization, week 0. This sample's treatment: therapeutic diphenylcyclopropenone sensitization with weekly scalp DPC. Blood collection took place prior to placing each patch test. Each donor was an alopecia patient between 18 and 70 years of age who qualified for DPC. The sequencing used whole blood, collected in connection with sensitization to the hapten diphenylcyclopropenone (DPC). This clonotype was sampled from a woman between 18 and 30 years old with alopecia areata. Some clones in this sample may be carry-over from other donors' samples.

This CDR3 reads CASSFPAGELFF. CDR3 coding DNA: TGTGCCAGCAGCTTCCCGGCCGGGGAGCTGTTTTTT. The rearrangement uses TRBV7-9 and TRBJ2-2, with D hard to call. The V gene lost 3 bases and the J gene lost 6 bases, with 5 bases spanning the gap. The CDR3 spans 12 residues. Germline CDR1 and CDR2: SEHNR and FQNEAQ (reference sequence).